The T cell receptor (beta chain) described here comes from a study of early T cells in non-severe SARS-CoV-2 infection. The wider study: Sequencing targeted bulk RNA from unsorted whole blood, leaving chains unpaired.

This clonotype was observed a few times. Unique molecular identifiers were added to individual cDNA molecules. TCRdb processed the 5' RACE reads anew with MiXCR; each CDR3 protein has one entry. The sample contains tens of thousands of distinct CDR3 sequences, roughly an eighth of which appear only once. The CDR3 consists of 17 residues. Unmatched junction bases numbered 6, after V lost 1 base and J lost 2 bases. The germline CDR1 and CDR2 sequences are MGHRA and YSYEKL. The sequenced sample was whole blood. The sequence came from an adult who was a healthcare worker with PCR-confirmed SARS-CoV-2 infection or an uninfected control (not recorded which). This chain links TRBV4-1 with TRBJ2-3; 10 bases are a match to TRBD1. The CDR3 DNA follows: TGCGCCAGCAGCCAAGCTTGGACAGGGGGGTACACAGATACGCAGTATTTT. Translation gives CASSQAWTGGYTDTQYF.